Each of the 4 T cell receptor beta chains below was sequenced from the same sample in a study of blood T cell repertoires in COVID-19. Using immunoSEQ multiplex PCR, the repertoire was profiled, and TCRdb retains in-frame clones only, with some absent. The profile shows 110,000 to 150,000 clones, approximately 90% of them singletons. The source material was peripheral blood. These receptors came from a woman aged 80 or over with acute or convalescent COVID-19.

This CDR3 is CASSPVGQGGDTQYF. CDR3 coding DNA: TGTGCCAGCTCACCAGTAGGACAGGGAGGAGATACGCAGTATTTT. This rearrangement joins TRBV18 to TRBJ2-3; 8 bases align to TRBD1. The trim removed 2 bases at V and 5 bases at J, leaving 6 bases unmatched. The CDR3 has 15 residues. The germline V gene has CDR1 KGHSH and CDR2 LQKENI.

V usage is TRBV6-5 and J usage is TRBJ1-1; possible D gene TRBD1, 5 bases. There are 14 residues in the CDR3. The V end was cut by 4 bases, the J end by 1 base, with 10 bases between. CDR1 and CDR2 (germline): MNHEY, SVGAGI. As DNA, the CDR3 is TGTGCCAGCAGTTCCGACAGCACGAACACTGAAGCTTTCTTT. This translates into CASSSDSTNTEAFF.

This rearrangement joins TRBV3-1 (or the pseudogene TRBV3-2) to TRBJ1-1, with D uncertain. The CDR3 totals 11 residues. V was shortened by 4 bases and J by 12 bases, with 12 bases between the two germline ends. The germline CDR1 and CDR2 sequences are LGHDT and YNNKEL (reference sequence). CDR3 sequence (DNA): TGTGCCAGCAGCCTGGCCAGGAGGTCTTTCTTT. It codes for CASSLARRSFF.

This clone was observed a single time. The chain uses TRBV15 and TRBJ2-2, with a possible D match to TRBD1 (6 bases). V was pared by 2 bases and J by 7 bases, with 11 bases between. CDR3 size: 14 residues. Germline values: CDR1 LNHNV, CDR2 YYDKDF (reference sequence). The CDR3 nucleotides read TGTGCCACCAGCAGATCGGGGACAATCGGGGAGCTGTTTTTT. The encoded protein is CATSRSGTIGELFF.